Following are 30 T cell receptor beta chains from one sample sequenced in a study of T cell repertoires in cytomegalovirus infection. One entry per CDR3 protein results from TCRdb running MiXCR on the reads. In the table there are approximately 140,000 distinct CDR3 sequences, about 10% of which are singletons. Sequencing was carried out using PBMCs. The receptor set was obtained from a human donor in good health (CMV status not recorded). Some clones in this sample may be carry-over from other donors' samples.

In this sample, this clonotype turned up many times. The gene calls are TRBV14 and TRBJ2-3; 8 positions agree with TRBD1. The CDR3 runs 17 residues. V shed 5 bases and J 1 base; nucleotides not matched to a gene: 11. CDR1 is SGHDN, CDR2 FVKESK, per germline. Here the CDR3 DNA reads TGTGCCAGCAGCTTCACGGGACAGGAGCAGGGCACAGATACGCAGTATTTT. This gives the protein CASSFTGQEQGTDTQYF.

This clonotype was recorded at least ten times. The V and J genes are TRBV2 and TRBJ2-7, with D possibly matching TRBD2 (6 bases). This CDR3 spans 16 amino acids. Trimming shortened V by 0 bases and J by 0 bases, and 12 bases separated the two germline ends. Germline values: CDR1 SNHLY, CDR2 FYNNEI. The CDR3 DNA reads TGTGCCAGCAGTGAAGCGCGGGGCCCCAGCTCCTACGAGCAGTACTTC. Protein sequence: CASSEARGPSSYEQYF.

This clonotype was counted at least ten times. This chain uses TRBV7-9 with TRBJ1-5, with 7 bases identical to TRBD1. The V segment lost 5 bases and the J segment 6 bases; nucleotides outside the gene matches: 7. This CDR3 has 14 amino acids. Germline V gives CDR1 SEHNR, CDR2 FQNEAQ (reference sequence). The CDR3 DNA sequence: TGTGCCAGCAGCCCGGAACAGGGGAGTCAGCCCCAGCATTTT. Translation: CASSPEQGSQPQHF.

The table lists this clonotype with many counts. V gene TRBV12-3 or TRBV12-4 combines with J gene TRBJ2-5; 7 bases line up with TRBD1. Trimming cost V 7 bases and J 1 base; bases outside gene matches: 6. The CDR3 sequence is 14 residues long. The CDR3 nucleotides are TGTGCCAGCAAAGGGGGCAAGGGCCAAGAGACCCAGTACTTC. Its translation: CASKGGKGQETQYF.

This clonotype was detected ten times or more. CDR3 in DNA: TGCGCCAGCACCCTTCGAGGAGGCACTACCTACGAGCAGTACTTC. The encoded protein is CASTLRGGTTYEQYF. The chain carries TRBV5-1 and TRBJ2-7, with a tentative D call TRBD2 (5 bases). Trimming pared 6 bases from V and 2 bases from J, leaving 18 bases between. Germline V gives CDR1 SGHRS, CDR2 YFSETQ. The length of the CDR3 is 15 residues. Drawing the rest from reference TRBV5-1 and TRBJ2-7, the complete variable domain is KAGVTQTPRYLIKTRGQQVTLSCSPISGHRSVSWYQQTPGQGLQFLFEYFSETQRNKGNFPGRFSGRQFSNSRSEMNVSTLELGDSALYLCASTLRGGTTYEQYFGPGTRLTVT.

This clonotype showed up just a few times. This chain links TRBV28 with TRBJ1-4; D may be TRBD1 (5 bases). The CDR3 sequence is 16 residues long. V was clipped by 7 bases and J by 2 bases, with 17 bases between them. Germline-derived CDR1 and CDR2 are MDHEN and SYDVKM. CDR3 residues: CASIVKERGTNEKLFF. Here the CDR3 DNA reads TGTGCCAGCATCGTCAAGGAAAGGGGCACTAATGAAAAACTGTTTTTT.

On this clonotype: One end of the junction varies from germline; a read error may be responsible. This chain joins TRBV4-2 and TRBJ2-1; 11 positions agree with TRBD2. The CDR3 consists of 16 residues. Germline lookup yields CDR1 LGHNA and CDR2 YNFKEQ. CDR3 sequence: CASSPLAGGPYNGQFF. The CDR3, as DNA: TGTGCCAGCAGCCCGTTAGCGGGGGGGCCCTACAATGGGCAGTTCTTC.

This clonotype was counted at least ten times. The chain recombines TRBV28 with TRBJ1-1; possibly TRBD1 for D (6 bases). CDR1 and CDR2 from the germline V gene are MDHEN and SYDVKM. The CDR3 sequence is 15 residues long. The ends were cut back, 8 bases at V and 0 bases at J, with 16 bases in the middle. CDR3 in amino acids: CASQRGTSLNTEAFF. In DNA, the CDR3 is TGTGCCAGCCAACGTGGGACATCTCTGAACACTGAAGCTTTCTTT.

About this clonotype: This may arise from a read error, as a much more abundant clone is one base away. This CDR3 reads CASSASLLSYNEQLF. The CDR3 DNA reads TGTGCCAGCAGTGCCAGCCTACTATCCTACAATGAGCAGCTCTTC. V gene TRBV2 combines with J gene TRBJ2-1; unclear D gene. The length of the CDR3 is 15 residues. Looked up from germline, CDR1 is SNHLY and CDR2 is FYNNEI.

The table lists this clonotype with many counts. The chain employs TRBV27 and TRBJ2-7; TRBD1 matches at 8 bases. Looked up from germline, CDR1 is MNHEY and CDR2 is SMNVEV (reference sequence). The CDR3 contains 14 residues. Trimming cost V 5 bases and J 3 bases; bases outside gene matches: 6. The CDR3 here is CASSAGQGSYEQYF. CDR3 DNA sequence: TGTGCCAGCAGTGCCGGACAGGGAAGCTACGAGCAGTACTTC.

V and J are TRBV29-1 and TRBJ1-2, with 7 bases lining up with TRBD1. With V trimmed by 6 bases and J by 8 bases, 9 bases remained unmatched. The CDR3 has 12 amino acids. Germline V lookup: CDR1 SQVTM, CDR2 ANQGSEA. Here the CDR3 reads CSVAADRVGYTF. The DNA for the CDR3 is TGCAGCGTCGCTGCCGACAGGGTCGGCTACACCTTC.

The V gene is TRBV19, the J gene TRBJ1-1, with a possible D match to TRBD1 (5 bases). The CDR3 has 16 amino acids. Germline values: CDR1 LNHDA, CDR2 SQIVND (reference sequence). V was trimmed by 6 bases and J by 5 bases, leaving 22 bases between them. The CDR3 loop is CASRVATAVGRTEAFF. The CDR3 DNA reads as TGTGCCAGTAGGGTAGCGACAGCCGTGGGGCGGACTGAAGCTTTCTTT. Full variable domain (missing parts from reference TRBV19 and TRBJ1-1): DGGITQSPKYLFRKEGQNVTLSCEQNLNHDAMYWYRQDPGQGLRLIYYSQIVNDFQKGDIAEGYSVSREKKESFPLTVTSAQKNPTAFYLCASRVATAVGRTEAFFGQGTRLTVV.

This chain uses TRBV2 with TRBJ2-5; 7 bases map to TRBD1. The J segment lost 1 base and the V segment lost 7 bases, leaving 9 bases of the junction unmatched. The CDR3 is made up of 15 amino acids. Germline V CDR1 and CDR2: SNHLY, FYNNEI. The CDR3 here is CASNAGGTAQETQYF. In DNA form, the CDR3 reads TGTGCCAGCAACGCTGGTGGGACAGCCCAAGAGACCCAGTACTTC.

As to this clonotype: A read error may be the cause here, since a much bigger clone is one base away. The V and J genes are TRBV6-1 and TRBJ2-7; D perhaps matches TRBD2 (6 bases). Trimming left V 5 bases short and J 8 bases short, with 10 bases between. CDR3 length: 11 amino acids. Germline V CDR1 and CDR2: MNHNS, SASEGT. The CDR3 loop is CASSSGSKQYF. The CDR3 coding sequence is TGTGCCAGCAGTTCCGGGAGCAAGCAGTACTTC.

This chain joins TRBV7-9 and TRBJ2-7, with D possibly matching TRBD1 (5 bases). V was pared by 5 bases and J by 6 bases, with 17 bases between. Germline CDR1 reads SEHNR; CDR2 reads FQNEAQ (reference sequence). The CDR3 runs to 14 residues. CDR3 bases: TGTGCCAGCAGCCTCGCCGCAGGGAACCGCGAGCAGTACTTC. Protein: CASSLAAGNREQYF.

This clonotype was seen repeatedly, ten times or more. The J gene is TRBJ2-7, the V gene TRBV18; D not certain. The germline CDR1 and CDR2 sequences are KGHSH and LQKENI. Trimming pared 6 bases from V and 1 base from J, leaving 10 bases between. The CDR3 has 13 residues. The CDR3 sequence is CASSPDLSYEQYF. The CDR3 coding sequence is TGTGCCAGCTCCCCTGACTTGTCCTACGAGCAGTACTTC. The full variable domain, its missing parts supplied by reference TRBV18 and TRBJ2-7, is NAGVMQNPRHLVRRRGQEARLRCSPMKGHSHVYWYRQLPEEGLKFMVYLQKENIIDESGMPKERFSAEFPKEGPSILRIQQVVRGDSAAYFCASSPDLSYEQYFGPGTRLTVT.

At least ten counts were recorded for this clonotype. V and J are TRBV20-1 and TRBJ1-6; D call uncertain. Trimming cost V 0 bases and J 8 bases, with 17 bases left between them. The CDR3 has 16 amino acids. The germline V gene encodes CDR1 DFQATT and CDR2 SNEGSKA (reference sequence). The CDR3 DNA follows: TGCAGTGCTAGAGATCGATCCGTGGGCGGGGATTCACCCCTCCACTTT. Translation: CSARDRSVGGDSPLHF.

This clonotype showed up many times. The chain carries TRBV7-2 and TRBJ2-1, with 10 bases aligning to TRBD1. With 5 bases clipped from V and 9 bases from J, the junction kept 7 bases outside the gene matches. CDR1 is SGHTA, CDR2 FQGNSA, per germline. The CDR3 spans 14 residues. The CDR3 bases are TGTGCCAGCAGCCCGGGACAGGGGATCGGTGAGCAGTTCTTC. Its protein product is CASSPGQGIGEQFF.

There are many counts of this clonotype. V usage is TRBV2 and J usage is TRBJ1-1, with D possibly being TRBD1 (6 bases). CDR3 size: 13 residues. Trimming stripped 6 bases from V and 6 bases from J, with 14 bases between. Germline-derived CDR1 and CDR2 are SNHLY and FYNNEI. In DNA form, the CDR3 reads TGTGCCAGCAGGCCCACACAGGGTTCTGAAGCTTTCTTT. Protein sequence: CASRPTQGSEAFF.

In this sample, this clonotype turned up a few times. The chain couples TRBV4-1 to TRBJ2-7, with no clear D. V was cut by 5 bases and J by 5 bases, with 16 bases left in between. The CDR3 runs to 14 residues. Germline CDR1 is MGHRA and CDR2 is YSYEKL. As DNA, the CDR3 is TGCGCCAGCAGCGCGGCGTTGACTGTGAACGAGCAGTACTTC. It codes for CASSAALTVNEQYF.

The chain carries TRBV5-1 and TRBJ2-3; a possible D gene is TRBD1 (5 bases). This CDR3 comprises 14 residues. V lost 0 bases to trimming and J lost 9 bases, with 14 bases between them. Germline-derived CDR1 and CDR2 are SGHRS and YFSETQ. The CDR3 DNA reads as TGCGCCAGCAGCTTGGAAGGGGCTCAAGGGACGCAGTATTTT. Translating it yields CASSLEGAQGTQYF.

This clonotype was detected many times. This chain connects TRBV12-3 or TRBV12-4 to TRBJ1-5; 7 positions agree with TRBD1. The CDR3 has 16 amino acids. The junction had 10 bases not matched to a gene; V was cut back by 5 bases and J by 3 bases. The CDR3 DNA reads as TGTGCCAGCAGTCAATCCCGAGGGACAGACAATCAGCCCCAGCATTTT. Its protein is CASSQSRGTDNQPQHF.

This clonotype was found many times. The rearrangement uses TRBV11-2 and TRBJ1-1; D is unclear. Germline assignment: CDR1 SGHAT and CDR2 FQNNGV. This CDR3 spans 16 amino acids. V lost 0 bases and J 1 base, leaving 12 bases between the germline ends. The chain's CDR3 is CASSLDPRTRNTEAFF. DNA of the CDR3: TGTGCCAGCAGCTTAGATCCCCGGACGAGGAACACTGAAGCTTTCTTT.

This chain joins TRBV29-1 and TRBJ2-3; D possibly corresponds to TRBD1 (5 bases). Germline CDR1 is SQVTM and CDR2 is ANQGSEA. This CDR3 spans 12 amino acids. V gave up 4 bases and J gave up 6 bases, with 11 bases separating them. The CDR3 sequence: CSVVIRADTQYF. CDR3 nucleotides: TGCAGCGTTGTAATCAGGGCGGATACGCAGTATTTT.

As to this clonotype: This sequence may be a read error, since a much larger clone differs from it by one base. The chain is built from TRBV10-3 and TRBJ1-3; D remains unclear. This CDR3 contains 17 residues. Germline values: CDR1 ENHRY, CDR2 SYGVKD. For the CDR3, the DNA is TGTGCCATCAGTGGGGAAGCCAGACCGTCCTCTGGAAACACCACATATTTT. Amino acids: CAISGEARPSSGNTTYF.

The chain is built from TRBV10-3 and TRBJ2-2; TRBD2 aligns across 9 bases. Per germline, CDR1 ENHRY and CDR2 SYGVKD. This CDR3 contains 15 residues. With V trimmed by 4 bases and J by 5 bases, 5 bases remained unmatched. The CDR3 is CAISVGSGGTGELFF. The CDR3 DNA reads as TGTGCCATCAGTGTCGGGAGCGGGGGGACCGGGGAGCTGTTTTTT.

V and J are TRBV3-1 and TRBJ2-1; weak D call: TRBD1 (6 bases). CDR3 length: 15 residues. The germline V gene encodes CDR1 LGHDT and CDR2 YNNKEL (reference sequence). V gave up 6 bases and J gave up 1 base, with 13 bases separating them. CDR3 sequence reads: CASRPTGISYNEQFF. CDR3 sequence (DNA): TGTGCCAGCAGGCCAACAGGGATATCCTACAATGAGCAGTTCTTC.

This clonotype was seen at least ten times. This chain joins TRBV28 and TRBJ2-1; weak D call: TRBD1 (6 bases). The CDR3 has 19 amino acids. The V end lost 5 bases, the J end lost 5 bases, and 28 bases lay between the germline ends. Germline CDR1 is MDHEN and CDR2 is SYDVKM. The CDR3 coding sequence is TGTGCCAGCAGTCCGAACCCTACAGGGAGCTTCACAATTAACAATGAGCAGTTCTTC. Amino acid sequence: CASSPNPTGSFTINNEQFF.

The table lists this clonotype with many counts. The chain is built from TRBV12-3 or TRBV12-4 and TRBJ2-1; 11 positions match TRBD2. The CDR3 runs to 16 residues. The ends lost 6 bases at V and 5 bases at J; junction bases unmatched: 9. Here the CDR3 reads CASSYTGTSGDNEQFF. The CDR3 DNA reads TGTGCCAGCAGCTATACAGGGACTAGCGGCGACAATGAGCAGTTCTTC.

There are a few counts of this clonotype. The CDR3 loop is CASKRGPENEQFF. As DNA, the CDR3 is TGTGCCAGCAAGCGGGGGCCAGAGAATGAGCAGTTCTTC. The rearrangement links TRBV2 to TRBJ2-1, with TRBD2 matching 8 bases. This CDR3 is built from 13 residues. V trimming: 7 bases; J trimming: 7 bases; junction bases outside the gene matches: 6. CDR1 and CDR2 from the germline V gene are SNHLY and FYNNEI.